The T cell receptor (beta chain) under discussion was sequenced for a study of OX40 agonist ivuxolimab in advanced cancers. Some clones are missing from TCRdb's copy, which holds only in-frame ones; the method was immunoSEQ multiplex PCR. There are tens of thousands of clones in the sample; roughly 84% occur only once, and 0.3% to 0.35% lies in the top ten. Trimming removed 5 bases from V and 5 bases from J, with 21 bases in between. This CDR3 is built from 15 residues. Germline CDR1 reads GTSNPN; CDR2 reads SVGIG (reference sequence). Findings and limits, study-wide: At 0.1 to 3.0 mg/kg and by week 6, CD4+ and CD8+ T cells in the blood had expanded clonally.

Worth noting for this clone: Antigen specificity is unknown.

This chain connects TRBV30 to TRBJ1-1; D perhaps matches TRBD1 (6 bases). The receptor comes from an adult with an advanced solid tumor such as melanoma, head and neck, liver or kidney cancer. The sample in question was CD4+ or CD8+ T cells sorted from blood, obtained in a trial of the OX40 agonist ivuxolimab. The CDR3 reads CAWAEGGRWRTEAFF. DNA for the CDR3: TGTGCCTGGGCGGAGGGGGGGCGCTGGAGAACTGAAGCTTTCTTT.